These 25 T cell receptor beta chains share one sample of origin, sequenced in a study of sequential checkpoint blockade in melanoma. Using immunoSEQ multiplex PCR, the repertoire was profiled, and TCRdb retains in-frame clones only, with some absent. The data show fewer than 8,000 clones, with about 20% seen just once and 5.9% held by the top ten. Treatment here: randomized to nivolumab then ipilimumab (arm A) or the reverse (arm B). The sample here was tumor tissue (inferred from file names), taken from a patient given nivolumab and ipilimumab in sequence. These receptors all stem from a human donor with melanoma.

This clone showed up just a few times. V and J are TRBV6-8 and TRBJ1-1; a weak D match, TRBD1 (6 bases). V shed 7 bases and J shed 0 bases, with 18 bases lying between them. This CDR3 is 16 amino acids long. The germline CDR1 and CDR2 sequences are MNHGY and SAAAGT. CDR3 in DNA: TGTGCCAGCATAAACAGGGTGGGGGCCATGAACACTGAAGCTTTCTTT. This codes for CASINRVGAMNTEAFF.

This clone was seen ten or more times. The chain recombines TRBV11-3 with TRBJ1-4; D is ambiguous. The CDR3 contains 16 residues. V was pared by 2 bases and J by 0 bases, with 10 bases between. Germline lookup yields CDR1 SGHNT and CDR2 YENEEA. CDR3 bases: TGTGCCAGCAGCTTATTGTCGGGATCAACTAATGAAAAACTGTTTTTT. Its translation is CASSLLSGSTNEKLFF.

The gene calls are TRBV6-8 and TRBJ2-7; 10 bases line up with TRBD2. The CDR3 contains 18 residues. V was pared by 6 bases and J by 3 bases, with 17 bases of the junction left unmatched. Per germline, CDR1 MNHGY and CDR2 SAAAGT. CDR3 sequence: CASSQTTSGAPFFYEQYF. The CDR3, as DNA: TGTGCCAGCAGCCAAACTACTAGCGGGGCCCCCTTCTTCTACGAGCAGTACTTC.

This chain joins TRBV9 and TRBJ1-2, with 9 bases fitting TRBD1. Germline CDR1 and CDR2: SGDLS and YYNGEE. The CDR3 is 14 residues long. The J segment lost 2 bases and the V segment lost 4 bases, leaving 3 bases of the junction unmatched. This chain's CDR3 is CASSSGTGNYGYTF. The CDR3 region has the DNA TGTGCCAGCAGCTCCGGGACAGGGAACTATGGCTACACCTTC.

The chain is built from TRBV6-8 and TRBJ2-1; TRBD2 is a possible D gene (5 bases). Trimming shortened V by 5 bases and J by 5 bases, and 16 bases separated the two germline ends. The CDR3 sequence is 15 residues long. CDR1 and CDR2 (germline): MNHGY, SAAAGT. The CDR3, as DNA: TGTGCCAGCAGTCTCGGACTTCTTGGGGACAATGAGCAGTTCTTC. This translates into CASSLGLLGDNEQFF.

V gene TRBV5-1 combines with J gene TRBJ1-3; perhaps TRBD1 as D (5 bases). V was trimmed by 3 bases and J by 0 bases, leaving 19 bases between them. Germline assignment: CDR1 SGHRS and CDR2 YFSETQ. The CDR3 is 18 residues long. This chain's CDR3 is CASSSHPGAHTSGNTIYF. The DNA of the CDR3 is TGCGCCAGCAGCTCCCACCCCGGGGCACACACCTCTGGAAACACCATATATTTT. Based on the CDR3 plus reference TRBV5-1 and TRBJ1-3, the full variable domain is KAGVTQTPRYLIKTRGQQVTLSCSPISGHRSVSWYQQTPGQGLQFLFEYFSETQRNKGNFPGRFSGRQFSNSRSEMNVSTLELGDSALYLCASSSHPGAHTSGNTIYFGEGSWLTVV.

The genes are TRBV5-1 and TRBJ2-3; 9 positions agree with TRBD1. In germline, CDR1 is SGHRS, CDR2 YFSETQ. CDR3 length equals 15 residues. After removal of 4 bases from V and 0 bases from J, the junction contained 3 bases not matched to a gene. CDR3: CASSVTGGSTDTQYF. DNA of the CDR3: TGCGCCAGCAGCGTAACAGGGGGCAGCACAGATACGCAGTATTTT.

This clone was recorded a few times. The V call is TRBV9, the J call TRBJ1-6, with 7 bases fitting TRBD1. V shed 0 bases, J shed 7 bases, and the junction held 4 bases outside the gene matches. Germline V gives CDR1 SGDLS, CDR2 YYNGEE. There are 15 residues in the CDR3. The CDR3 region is CASSVGQGGNSPLHF. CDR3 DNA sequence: TGTGCCAGCAGCGTAGGACAGGGTGGGAATTCACCCCTCCACTTT.

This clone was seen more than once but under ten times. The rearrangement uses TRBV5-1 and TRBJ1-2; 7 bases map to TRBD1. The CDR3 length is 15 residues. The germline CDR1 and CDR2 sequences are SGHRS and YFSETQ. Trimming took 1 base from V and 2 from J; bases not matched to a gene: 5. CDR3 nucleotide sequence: TGCGCCAGCAGCTTGTTCAGGGGGTTGAACTATGGCTACACCTTC. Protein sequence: CASSLFRGLNYGYTF.

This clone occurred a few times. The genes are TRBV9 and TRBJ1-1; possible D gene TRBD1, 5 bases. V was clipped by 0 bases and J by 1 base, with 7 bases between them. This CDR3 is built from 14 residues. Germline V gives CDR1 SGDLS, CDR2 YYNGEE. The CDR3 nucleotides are TGTGCCAGCAGCGTAGCTCAGGGGAACACTGAAGCTTTCTTT. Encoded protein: CASSVAQGNTEAFF.

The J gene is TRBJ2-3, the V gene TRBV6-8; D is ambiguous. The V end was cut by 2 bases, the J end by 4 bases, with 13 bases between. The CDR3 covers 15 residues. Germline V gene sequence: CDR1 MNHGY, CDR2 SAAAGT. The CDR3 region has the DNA TGTGCCAGCAGTTACCAGTCCGCTGGCGCAGATACGCAGTATTTT. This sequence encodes CASSYQSAGADTQYF.

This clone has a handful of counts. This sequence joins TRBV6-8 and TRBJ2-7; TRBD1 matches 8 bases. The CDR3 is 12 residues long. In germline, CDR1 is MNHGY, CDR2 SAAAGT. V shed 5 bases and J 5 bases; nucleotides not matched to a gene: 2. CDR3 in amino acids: CASSPTGDEQYF. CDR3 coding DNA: TGTGCCAGCAGTCCGACAGGGGACGAGCAGTACTTC.

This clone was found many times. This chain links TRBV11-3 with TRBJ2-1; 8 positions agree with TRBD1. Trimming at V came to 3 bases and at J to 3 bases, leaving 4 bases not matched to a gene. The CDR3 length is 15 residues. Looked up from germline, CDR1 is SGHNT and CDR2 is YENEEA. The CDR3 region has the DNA TGTGCCAGCAGCTTTCAGGGGGCGCGCTACAATGAGCAGTTCTTC. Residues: CASSFQGARYNEQFF. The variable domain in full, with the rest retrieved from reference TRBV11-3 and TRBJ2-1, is EAGVVQSPRYKIIEKKQPVAFWCNPISGHNTLYWYLQNLGQGPELLIRYENEEAVDDSQLPKDRFSAERLKGVDSTLKIQPAELGDSAVYLCASSFQGARYNEQFFGPGTRLTVL.

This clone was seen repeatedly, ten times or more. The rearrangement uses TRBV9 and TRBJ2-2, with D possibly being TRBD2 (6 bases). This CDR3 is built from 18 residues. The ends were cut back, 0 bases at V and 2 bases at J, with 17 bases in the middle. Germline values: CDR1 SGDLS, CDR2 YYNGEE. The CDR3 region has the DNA TGTGCCAGCAGCGTAGATGGTAGCGGCCACGGAAACACCGGGGAGCTGTTTTTT. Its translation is CASSVDGSGHGNTGELFF.

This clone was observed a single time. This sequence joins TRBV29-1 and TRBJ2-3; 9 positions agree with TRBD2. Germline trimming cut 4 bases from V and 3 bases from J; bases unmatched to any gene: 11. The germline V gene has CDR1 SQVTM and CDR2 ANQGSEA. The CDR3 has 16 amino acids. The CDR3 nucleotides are TGCAGCGTTGGGAGGGTAAGCGGGAGGAAGACAGATACGCAGTATTTT. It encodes CSVGRVSGRKTDTQYF.

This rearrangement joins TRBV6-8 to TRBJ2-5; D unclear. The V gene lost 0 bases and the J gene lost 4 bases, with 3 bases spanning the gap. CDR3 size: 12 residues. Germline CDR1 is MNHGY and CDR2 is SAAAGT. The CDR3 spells CASSYSRETQYF. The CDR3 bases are TGTGCCAGCAGTTACTCTCGAGAGACCCAGTACTTC.

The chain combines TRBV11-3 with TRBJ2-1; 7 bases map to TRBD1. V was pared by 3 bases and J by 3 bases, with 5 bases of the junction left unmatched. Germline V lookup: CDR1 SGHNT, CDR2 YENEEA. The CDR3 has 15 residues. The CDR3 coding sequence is TGTGCCAGCAGCTTGGGGACAGCAGACTACAATGAGCAGTTCTTC. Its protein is CASSLGTADYNEQFF.

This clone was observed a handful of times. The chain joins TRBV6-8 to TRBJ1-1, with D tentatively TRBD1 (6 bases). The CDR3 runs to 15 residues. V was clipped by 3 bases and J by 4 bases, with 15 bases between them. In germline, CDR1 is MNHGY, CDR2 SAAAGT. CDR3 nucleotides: TGTGCCAGCAGTTATTCGGAGAAGGGGGGCACTGAAGCTTTCTTT. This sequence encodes CASSYSEKGGTEAFF.

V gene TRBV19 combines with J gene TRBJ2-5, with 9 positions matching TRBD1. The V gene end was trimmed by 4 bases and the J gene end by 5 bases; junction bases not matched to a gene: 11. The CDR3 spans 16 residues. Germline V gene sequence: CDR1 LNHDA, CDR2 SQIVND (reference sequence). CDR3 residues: CASSRRPQGALETQYF. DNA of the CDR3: TGTGCCAGTAGTAGACGGCCACAGGGGGCTTTGGAGACCCAGTACTTC.

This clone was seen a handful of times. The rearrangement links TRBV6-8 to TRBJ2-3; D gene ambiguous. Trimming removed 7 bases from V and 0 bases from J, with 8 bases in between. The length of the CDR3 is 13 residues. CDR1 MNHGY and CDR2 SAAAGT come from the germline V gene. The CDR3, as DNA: TGTGCCAGCACGACTGAGAGCACAGATACGCAGTATTTT. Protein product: CASTTESTDTQYF.

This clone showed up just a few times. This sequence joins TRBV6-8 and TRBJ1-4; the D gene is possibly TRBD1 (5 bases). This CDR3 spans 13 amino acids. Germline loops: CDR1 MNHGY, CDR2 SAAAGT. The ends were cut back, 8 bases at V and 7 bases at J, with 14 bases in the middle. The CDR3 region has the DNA TGTGCCAGCGTCCGCCAGGGTGGTGAAAAACTGTTTTTT. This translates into CASVRQGGEKLFF.

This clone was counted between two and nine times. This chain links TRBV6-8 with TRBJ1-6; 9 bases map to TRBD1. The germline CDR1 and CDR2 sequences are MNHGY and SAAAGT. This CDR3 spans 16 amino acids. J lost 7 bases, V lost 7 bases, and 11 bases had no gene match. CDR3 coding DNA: TGTGCCAGCACTAAAAACGCTGACAGGGGGAATTCACCCCTCCACTTT. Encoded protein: CASTKNADRGNSPLHF.

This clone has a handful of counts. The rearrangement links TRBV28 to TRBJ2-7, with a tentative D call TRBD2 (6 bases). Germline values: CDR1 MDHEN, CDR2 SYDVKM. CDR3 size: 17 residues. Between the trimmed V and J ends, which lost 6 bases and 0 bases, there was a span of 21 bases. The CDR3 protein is CASSPGDPGLSSYEQYF. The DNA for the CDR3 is TGTGCCAGCAGCCCTGGCGATCCGGGACTGAGCTCCTACGAGCAGTACTTC.

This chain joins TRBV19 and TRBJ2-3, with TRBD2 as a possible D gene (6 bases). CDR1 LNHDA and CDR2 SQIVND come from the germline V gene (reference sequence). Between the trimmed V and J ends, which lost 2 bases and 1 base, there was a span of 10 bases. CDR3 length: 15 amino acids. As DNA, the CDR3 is TGTGCCAGTAGTATATTGGGAGGAGGCACAGATACGCAGTATTTT. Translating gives CASSILGGGTDTQYF.

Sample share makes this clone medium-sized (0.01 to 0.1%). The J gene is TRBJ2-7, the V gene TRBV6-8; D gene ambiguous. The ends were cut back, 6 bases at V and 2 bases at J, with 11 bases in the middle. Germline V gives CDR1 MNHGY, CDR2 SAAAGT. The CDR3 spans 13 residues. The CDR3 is CASSDLITYEQYF. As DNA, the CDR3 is TGTGCCAGCAGCGACTTGATAACCTACGAGCAGTACTTC.